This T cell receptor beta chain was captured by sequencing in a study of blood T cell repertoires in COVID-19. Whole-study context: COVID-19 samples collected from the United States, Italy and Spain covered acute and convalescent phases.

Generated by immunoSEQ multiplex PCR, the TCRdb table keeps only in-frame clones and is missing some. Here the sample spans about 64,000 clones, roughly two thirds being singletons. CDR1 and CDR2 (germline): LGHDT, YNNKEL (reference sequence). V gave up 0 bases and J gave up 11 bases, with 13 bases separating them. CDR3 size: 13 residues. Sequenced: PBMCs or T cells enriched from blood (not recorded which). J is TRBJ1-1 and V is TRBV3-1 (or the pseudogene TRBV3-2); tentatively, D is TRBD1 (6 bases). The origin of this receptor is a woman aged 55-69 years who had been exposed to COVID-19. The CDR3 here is CASSQEADRVAFF. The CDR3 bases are TGTGCCAGCAGCCAAGAGGCGGACAGAGTGGCTTTCTTT.